Listed below are T cell receptor beta chains from one sample, sequenced in a study of response to subunit inactivated influenza vaccine. Each CDR3 protein gets one entry after TCRdb re-called the RT-PCR reads with MiXCR. This table has almost 250,000 distinct CDR3 sequences, 9.5% to 15% appearing once. Sequences were derived from non-naive T cells sorted from PBMCs, sampled 14 to 15 days before vaccination. Receptors originate from a man aged 50 or older who received an inactivated influenza vaccine. The CDR3 runs from the conserved cysteine through the conserved F or W. The D gene is left open where the match is weak. Clone size is not always given. Where it is, it says once, few, many or a class for expanded clones.

NA	TRBV28	NA	TRBJ1-4	TGTGCCAGCACCTCACCCGGGTGGGGGAGAGAAAAACTGTTTTTT	CASTSPGWGREKLFF
NA	TRBV15	many	TRBJ1-1	TGTGCCACCAGCAGAGATAGTGCGGGGCTGACTGAAGCTTTCTTT	CATSRDSAGLTEAFF
TRBD1	TRBV20-1	few	TRBJ1-1	TGCAGTGCTAGAGGAAGGGGGACAGCAACGATCAGGGAAGCTTTCTTT	CSARGRGTATIREAFF
NA	TRBV11-2	few	TRBJ2-1	TGTGCCAGCAGCATCCGGGTCGGCTACAATGAGCAGTTCTTC	CASSIRVGYNEQFF
NA	TRBV12-3/TRBV12-4	many	TRBJ2-2	TGTGCCAGCAGACGACAGGAAAACACCGGGGAGCTGTTTTTT	CASRRQENTGELFF
NA	TRBV5-1	few	TRBJ2-5	TGCGCCAGCAGCTTCGCACAGGGTTACGAGACCCAGTACTTC	CASSFAQGYETQYF
TRBD1	TRBV7-9	many	TRBJ2-1	TGTGCCAGCAGGGGGGGTGACAGGGGGCCGGAAATTGAGCAGTTCTTC	CASRGGDRGPEIEQFF
NA	TRBV7-2	many	TRBJ2-3	TGTGCCAGCAGCTTAGGACGATTGGGGGCAGATACGCAGTATTTT	CASSLGRLGADTQYF
NA	TRBV20-1	NA	TRBJ2-7	TGCAGTGCTAGAGAAACACAGGGCGCCAACGAGCAGTACTTC	CSARETQGANEQYF
NA	TRBV9	few	TRBJ2-1	TGTGCCAGCAGCGTAGCAGCGGAGGGTGAGCAGTTCTTC	CASSVAAEGEQFF
NA	TRBV3-1	few	TRBJ2-7	TGTGCCAGCAGCCTCCGCTCCTACGAGCAGTACTTC	CASSLRSYEQYF
NA	TRBV4-2	NA	TRBJ2-3	TGTGCCAGCGGGAAAGTGGGAGCTCGGGCAGATACGCAGTATTTT	CASGKVGARADTQYF
NA	TRBV5-4	few	TRBJ2-5	TGTGCCAGCAGCTTACAGGGGGGGGGAGAGACCCAGTACTTC	CASSLQGGGETQYF
NA	TRBV5-1	many	TRBJ2-1	TGCGCCAGCATGCGAGACAGCTCCTACAATGAGCAGTTCTTC	CASMRDSSYNEQFF
TRBD1	TRBV9	NA	TRBJ2-3	TGTGCCAGCAGCGTGACAGGGTTCGCAGATACGCAGTATTTT	CASSVTGFADTQYF
NA	TRBV11-2	many	TRBJ1-2	TGTGCCAGCAGCTTAGATCCCGGGACCTATGGCTACACCTTC	CASSLDPGTYGYTF
NA	TRBV7-9	many	TRBJ2-3	TGTGCCAGCAGCTTAAACGGGCCCTTCACAGATACGCAGTATTTT	CASSLNGPFTDTQYF
NA	TRBV4-3	few	TRBJ2-7	TGCGCCAGCAGCCACCGGGACTCGATCTACGAGCAGTACTTC	CASSHRDSIYEQYF
NA	TRBV11-1	few	TRBJ2-2	TGTGCCAGCAGCTTTCTCGGGGTTTGGGAGAGGAACACCGGGGAGCTGTTTTTT	CASSFLGVWERNTGELFF
NA	TRBV7-2	many	TRBJ2-5	TGTGCCAGCAGCCCCGCTACAGGGTTCATGGAGACCCAGTACTTC	CASSPATGFMETQYF
TRBD2	TRBV6-2/TRBV6-3	many	TRBJ2-3	TGTGCCAGCAGTTACCCCGTCGAGACTAGCGGGAGCCGTTATACGCAGTATTTT	CASSYPVETSGSRYTQYF
TRBD2	TRBV20-1	NA	TRBJ2-1	TGCAGTGCTAGGCAGACTAGCGGGAGATCCTACAATGAGCAGTTCTTC	CSARQTSGRSYNEQFF
TRBD2	TRBV3-1	many	TRBJ2-7	TGTGCCAGCAGCCAACTTAGCGGGAGGAGACACGAGCAGTACTTC	CASSQLSGRRHEQYF
NA	TRBV5-1	many	TRBJ2-5	TGCGCCAGCAGGACGCGGGGTGGACAGAATCAAGAGACCCAGTACTTC	CASRTRGGQNQETQYF
NA	TRBV20-1	few	TRBJ2-3	TGCAGTGCTAGAGGACGCCGGTGGGGGAGCACAGATACGCAGTATTTT	CSARGRRWGSTDTQYF
NA	TRBV24-1	NA	TRBJ2-5	TGTGCCACCAGCGCCCATGGGTCGGAGACCCAGTACTTC	CATSAHGSETQYF
TRBD2	TRBV7-9	once	TRBJ2-3	TGTGCCAGCAGCTTAGGGGGACTAGAAGATACGCAGTATTTT	CASSLGGLEDTQYF
NA	TRBV7-6	NA	TRBJ2-6	TGTGCCAGCAGCTTGCGCCTGGCCGGGGCCAACGTCCTGACTTTC	CASSLRLAGANVLTF
TRBD1	TRBV27	few	TRBJ2-7	TGTGCCAGCAGCCGGATGACAGGGACCTACGAGCAGTACTTC	CASSRMTGTYEQYF
NA	TRBV12-3/TRBV12-4	NA	TRBJ2-7	TGTGCCAGCAGTTCCCGACAGGGAGGTTACGAGCAGTACTTC	CASSSRQGGYEQYF
TRBD2	TRBV5-1	NA	TRBJ2-7	TGCGCCAGCAGCTTCCAGCGGGGTACCTACGAGCAGTACTTC	CASSFQRGTYEQYF
NA	TRBV24-1	many	TRBJ2-1	TGTGCCACCAGTGACAGGCTAGGATCCTACAATGAGCAGTTCTTC	CATSDRLGSYNEQFF